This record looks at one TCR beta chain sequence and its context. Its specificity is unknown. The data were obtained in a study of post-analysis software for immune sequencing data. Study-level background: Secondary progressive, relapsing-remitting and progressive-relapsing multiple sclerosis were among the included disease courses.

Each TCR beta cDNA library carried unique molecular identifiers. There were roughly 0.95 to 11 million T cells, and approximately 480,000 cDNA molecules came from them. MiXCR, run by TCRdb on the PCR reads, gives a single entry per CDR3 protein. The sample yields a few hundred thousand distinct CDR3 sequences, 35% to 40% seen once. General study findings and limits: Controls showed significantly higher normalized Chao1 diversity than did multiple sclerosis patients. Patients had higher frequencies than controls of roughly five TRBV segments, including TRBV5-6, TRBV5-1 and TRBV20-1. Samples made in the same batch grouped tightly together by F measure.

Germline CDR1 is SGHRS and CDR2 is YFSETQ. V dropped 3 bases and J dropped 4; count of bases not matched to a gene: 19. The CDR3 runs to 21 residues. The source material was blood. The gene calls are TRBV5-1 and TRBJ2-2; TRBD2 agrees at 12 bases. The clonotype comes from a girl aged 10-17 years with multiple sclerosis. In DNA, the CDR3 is TGCGCCAGCAGCTCGAATTCGCCGGGACTAGCGGGCCGACGATCCACCGGGGAGCTGTTTTTT. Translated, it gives CASSSNSPGLAGRRSTGELFF.